These T cell receptor beta chains were read from a single sample in a study of cytomegalovirus exposure and HLA in healthy donors. Method: immunoSEQ multiplex PCR; TCRdb's copy keeps in-frame clones and lacks some. The sample data list tens of thousands of clones. The sequencing input was PBMCs. All receptors derive from a female donor in good health and CMV-seropositive. CDR3s include the opening cysteine and the closing phenylalanine or tryptophan. D genes are given only for firm matches.

j_gene: TRBJ2-5
d_gene: -
v_gene: TRBV19
CDR3aa: CARSGKRQETQYF
CDR3nt: TGTGCCAGAAGTGGGAAGCGGCAAGAGACCCAGTACTTC

j_gene: TRBJ2-3
d_gene: TRBD2
v_gene: TRBV4-1
CDR3aa: CASSQAGLAGAHPLTDTQYF
CDR3nt: TGCGCCAGCAGCCAAGCGGGACTAGCGGGGGCTCATCCCCTCACAGATACGCAGTATTTT

j_gene: TRBJ2-7
d_gene: TRBD1
v_gene: TRBV6-5
CDR3aa: CASSYWTGSAQYF
CDR3nt: TGTGCCAGCAGTTACTGGACAGGGTCAGCGCAGTACTTC

j_gene: TRBJ2-5
d_gene: TRBD2
v_gene: TRBV4-2
CDR3aa: CASSQEGSSGEETQYF
CDR3nt: TGTGCCAGCAGCCAAGAAGGGTCTAGCGGGGAGGAGACCCAGTACTTC

j_gene: TRBJ2-3
d_gene: TRBD1
v_gene: TRBV5-1
CDR3aa: CASSSGQGFADTQYF
CDR3nt: TGCGCCAGCAGCTCGGGACAGGGGTTCGCAGATACGCAGTATTTT

j_gene: TRBJ2-7
d_gene: -
v_gene: TRBV7-2
CDR3aa: CASSLGTLVHEQYF
CDR3nt: TGTGCCAGCAGCTTAGGAACTTTAGTCCACGAGCAGTACTTC

j_gene: TRBJ1-5
d_gene: -
v_gene: TRBV7-9
CDR3aa: CASSLWQGSNQPQHF
CDR3nt: TGTGCCAGCAGCTTATGGCAGGGGAGCAATCAGCCCCAGCATTTT

j_gene: TRBJ2-7
d_gene: -
v_gene: TRBV7-6
CDR3aa: CASSQWDRGLLAGVYEQYF
CDR3nt: TGTGCCAGCAGCCAATGGGACAGGGGGTTACTAGCGGGAGTCTACGAGCAGTACTTC

j_gene: TRBJ2-1
d_gene: -
v_gene: TRBV4-3
CDR3aa: CASSQEPDSSYNEQFF
CDR3nt: TGCGCCAGCAGCCAAGAGCCAGACAGCTCCTACAATGAGCAGTTCTTC

j_gene: TRBJ2-2
d_gene: TRBD1
v_gene: TRBV6-1
CDR3aa: CASSVGQGVEELFF
CDR3nt: TGTGCCAGCAGTGTGGGGCAGGGGGTCGAGGAGCTGTTTTTT

j_gene: TRBJ1-2
d_gene: TRBD1
v_gene: TRBV6-1
CDR3aa: CASSDEGRGLFGYTF
CDR3nt: TGTGCCAGCAGTGATGAGGGCAGGGGGCTTTTTGGCTACACCTTC

j_gene: TRBJ1-1
d_gene: -
v_gene: TRBV13
CDR3aa: CASRLGGAEAFF
CDR3nt: TGTGCCAGCAGATTAGGAGGGGCTGAAGCTTTCTTT

j_gene: TRBJ2-7
d_gene: TRBD2
v_gene: TRBV5-1
CDR3aa: CASRLLAGDSYEQYF
CDR3nt: TGCGCCAGCAGACTACTAGCGGGAGACTCCTACGAGCAGTACTTC

j_gene: TRBJ2-1
d_gene: -
v_gene: TRBV4-1
CDR3aa: CASSQRIDADRRAQFF
CDR3nt: TGCGCCAGCAGCCAACGCATCGACGCAGACCGGAGAGCGCAGTTCTTC

j_gene: TRBJ2-3
d_gene: TRBD2
v_gene: TRBV19
CDR3aa: CASTPTLGVAGAQDTQYF
CDR3nt: TGTGCCAGTACCCCAACTCTCGGGGTAGCGGGAGCTCAAGATACGCAGTATTTT

j_gene: TRBJ1-5
d_gene: -
v_gene: TRBV10-3
CDR3aa: CAISDDSGYQPQHF
CDR3nt: TGTGCCATCAGTGATGACAGTGGCTATCAGCCCCAGCATTTT

j_gene: TRBJ2-1
d_gene: TRBD2
v_gene: TRBV5-4
CDR3aa: CASSSREYEQFF
CDR3nt: TGTGCCAGCAGCTCGCGGGAGTATGAGCAGTTCTTC

j_gene: TRBJ2-3
d_gene: TRBD2
v_gene: TRBV9
CDR3aa: CASSSTTGLGLYSTDTQYF
CDR3nt: TGTGCCAGCAGCTCCACGACCGGACTAGGTCTTTATAGCACAGATACGCAGTATTTT

j_gene: TRBJ2-1
d_gene: -
v_gene: TRBV4-1
CDR3aa: CASSQGRPWNNEQFF
CDR3nt: TGCGCCAGCAGCCAAGGGAGGCCCTGGAACAATGAGCAGTTCTTC

j_gene: TRBJ1-2
d_gene: -
v_gene: TRBV28
CDR3aa: CASSEGALNGYTF
CDR3nt: TGTGCCAGCAGTGAAGGGGCGCTGAATGGCTACACCTTC

j_gene: TRBJ2-7
d_gene: TRBD1
v_gene: TRBV18
CDR3aa: CASSDTDRDYEQYF
CDR3nt: TGTGCCAGCTCCGACACGGACAGGGACTACGAGCAGTACTTC

j_gene: TRBJ1-2
d_gene: TRBD1
v_gene: TRBV4-3
CDR3aa: CASSNLQGAGYGYTF
CDR3nt: TGCGCCAGCAGCAATTTGCAGGGGGCGGGGTATGGCTACACCTTC

j_gene: TRBJ2-1
d_gene: TRBD1
v_gene: TRBV10-1
CDR3aa: CASSESGTGPKNEQFF
CDR3nt: TGCGCCAGCAGTGAGTCAGGGACAGGCCCGAAGAATGAGCAGTTCTTC

j_gene: TRBJ2-1
d_gene: -
v_gene: TRBV15
CDR3aa: CATSSRDKQRDEQFF
CDR3nt: TGTGCCACCAGCAGCCGGGACAAGCAACGGGATGAGCAGTTCTTC

j_gene: TRBJ2-5
d_gene: -
v_gene: TRBV18
CDR3aa: CASSPLPGETQYF
CDR3nt: TGTGCCAGCTCACCACTTCCGGGGGAGACCCAGTACTTC

j_gene: TRBJ1-2
d_gene: -
v_gene: TRBV7-9
CDR3aa: CASSLFTGPANYGYTF
CDR3nt: TGTGCCAGCAGCTTATTCACAGGGCCAGCTAACTATGGCTACACCTTC

j_gene: TRBJ2-7
d_gene: -
v_gene: TRBV5-1
CDR3aa: CASSLALGAGEQYF
CDR3nt: TGCGCCAGCAGCTTGGCTTTAGGGGCGGGAGAGCAGTACTTC

j_gene: TRBJ2-1
d_gene: TRBD1
v_gene: TRBV4-1
CDR3aa: CASSNADRVDLPNEQFF
CDR3nt: TGCGCCAGCAGCAACGCCGACAGGGTCGATCTACCCAATGAGCAGTTCTTC

j_gene: TRBJ2-3
d_gene: TRBD2
v_gene: TRBV18
CDR3aa: CASSQRGGTDTQYF
CDR3nt: TGTGCCAGCTCACAGCGGGGGGGCACAGATACGCAGTATTTT

j_gene: TRBJ2-7
d_gene: -
v_gene: TRBV5-1
CDR3aa: CASSLVGGAAYEQYF
CDR3nt: TGCGCCAGCAGCTTGGTTGGGGGGGCAGCCTACGAGCAGTACTTC

j_gene: TRBJ2-7
d_gene: TRBD2
v_gene: TRBV7-9
CDR3aa: CASSPGGGLLVYEQYF
CDR3nt: TGTGCCAGCAGCCCGGGGGGAGGCCTCCTAGTCTACGAGCAGTACTTC

j_gene: TRBJ2-7
d_gene: -
v_gene: TRBV6-5
CDR3aa: CASSYSGAGSYEQYF
CDR3nt: TGTGCCAGCAGTTACTCGGGGGCAGGATCCTACGAGCAGTACTTC

j_gene: TRBJ2-2
d_gene: -
v_gene: TRBV19
CDR3aa: CARRARDTGELFF
CDR3nt: TGTGCCCGGCGTGCCCGGGACACCGGGGAGCTGTTTTTT

j_gene: TRBJ2-2
d_gene: -
v_gene: TRBV28
CDR3aa: CASSYRGGVTGELFF
CDR3nt: TGTGCCAGCAGTTATAGGGGAGGCGTCACCGGGGAGCTGTTTTTT

j_gene: TRBJ2-7
d_gene: TRBD2
v_gene: TRBV7-2
CDR3aa: CASGFPGGSEQYF
CDR3nt: TGTGCCAGCGGTTTCCCCGGGGGGAGCGAGCAGTACTTC

j_gene: TRBJ2-2
d_gene: -
v_gene: TRBV5-1
CDR3aa: CASSPGGRANTGELFF
CDR3nt: TGCGCCAGCAGCCCGGGGGGCAGGGCGAACACCGGGGAGCTGTTTTTT

j_gene: TRBJ2-3
d_gene: -
v_gene: TRBV4-3
CDR3aa: CASSQDATAGGTDTQYF
CDR3nt: TGCGCCAGCAGCCAAGACGCGACGGCAGGGGGCACAGATACGCAGTATTTT

j_gene: TRBJ1-4
d_gene: -
v_gene: TRBV18
CDR3aa: CASSPGQGNEKLFF
CDR3nt: TGTGCCAGCTCACCGGGGCAGGGCAATGAAAAACTGTTTTTT

j_gene: TRBJ2-7
d_gene: TRBD2
v_gene: TRBV29-1
CDR3aa: CSVETGTSPEQYF
CDR3nt: TGCAGCGTTGAAACAGGGACTAGCCCCGAGCAGTACTTC

j_gene: TRBJ1-5
d_gene: TRBD1
v_gene: TRBV15
CDR3aa: CATSRRDRVRQPQHF
CDR3nt: TGTGCCACCAGCAGACGGGACAGGGTCCGTCAGCCCCAGCATTTT

j_gene: TRBJ1-2
d_gene: -
v_gene: TRBV10-3
CDR3aa: CAISRDGLNYGYTF
CDR3nt: TGTGCCATCAGTCGGGATGGGCTTAACTATGGCTACACCTTC

j_gene: TRBJ2-3
d_gene: TRBD1
v_gene: TRBV18
CDR3aa: CASSLGQGLTDTQYF
CDR3nt: TGTGCCAGCTCCCTGGGACAGGGCCTCACAGATACGCAGTATTTT

j_gene: TRBJ2-6
d_gene: -
v_gene: TRBV28
CDR3aa: CASSFIGGRLSGANVLTF
CDR3nt: TGTGCCAGCAGTTTTATCGGGGGGCGCTTGTCTGGGGCCAACGTCCTGACTTTC

j_gene: TRBJ1-6
d_gene: -
v_gene: TRBV25-1
CDR3aa: CASSLGLNSPLHF
CDR3nt: TGTGCCAGCAGTTTGGGGCTTAATTCACCCCTCCACTTT

j_gene: TRBJ1-1
d_gene: -
v_gene: TRBV6-6
CDR3aa: CASSYGENTEAFF
CDR3nt: TGTGCCAGCAGTTACGGAGAGAACACTGAAGCTTTCTTT

j_gene: TRBJ1-6
d_gene: -
v_gene: TRBV4-1
CDR3aa: CASSNPLGAVDNSPLHF
CDR3nt: TGCGCCAGTTCGAACCCCCTGGGCGCTGTCGATAATTCACCCCTCCACTTT

j_gene: TRBJ2-1
d_gene: -
v_gene: TRBV2
CDR3aa: CASGRGGGTYNEQFF
CDR3nt: TGTGCCAGCGGAAGGGGAGGAGGAACGTACAATGAGCAGTTCTTC

j_gene: TRBJ2-3
d_gene: -
v_gene: TRBV10-3
CDR3aa: CAISESAGPADTQYF
CDR3nt: TGTGCCATCAGTGAGTCGGCAGGGCCGGCAGATACGCAGTATTTT

j_gene: TRBJ2-2
d_gene: -
v_gene: TRBV6-1
CDR3aa: CASSDPGANTGELFF
CDR3nt: TGTGCCAGCAGTGACCCGGGGGCGAACACCGGGGAGCTGTTTTTT

j_gene: TRBJ2-3
d_gene: TRBD2
v_gene: TRBV29-1
CDR3aa: CSVGSGGSTDTQYF
CDR3nt: TGCAGCGTTGGGAGCGGGGGGAGCACAGATACGCAGTATTTT

j_gene: TRBJ2-1
d_gene: -
v_gene: TRBV6-5
CDR3aa: CASSPGGGSYNEQFF
CDR3nt: TGTGCCAGCAGTCCGGGTGGTGGGTCCTACAATGAGCAGTTCTTC